The 2 T cell receptor beta chains below come from one sample, sequenced in a study of cytomegalovirus exposure and HLA in healthy donors. PCR was performed using 60 Vbeta and 13 Jbeta primers. Sequencing used immunoSEQ multiplex PCR; TCRdb keeps in-frame clones, though not all of them. The data hold hundreds of thousands of clones, with roughly 90% observed a single time. The sequenced sample was PBMCs. All receptors derive from a young woman in good health and CMV-seronegative.

In DNA form, the CDR3 reads TGCAGCGTTTATCCGGGGTATAACCAAGAGACCCAGTACTTC. This translates into CSVYPGYNQETQYF. This sequence joins TRBV29-1 and TRBJ2-7; possible D gene TRBD2, 5 bases. Near its end, the DNA agrees better with TRBJ2-5, so the J call may be wrong. The CDR3 has 14 amino acids. Germline assignment: CDR1 SQVTM and CDR2 ANQGSEA.

J is TRBJ2-1 and V is TRBV9, with 7 bases aligning to TRBD2. CDR3 size: 14 residues. Trimming at V came to 4 bases and at J to 8 bases, leaving 9 bases not matched to a gene. Per germline, CDR1 SGDLS and CDR2 YYNGEE. The CDR3 loop reads CASSPGGAIDEQFF. The CDR3, as DNA: TGTGCCAGCAGCCCGGGGGGAGCAATCGATGAGCAGTTCTTC.